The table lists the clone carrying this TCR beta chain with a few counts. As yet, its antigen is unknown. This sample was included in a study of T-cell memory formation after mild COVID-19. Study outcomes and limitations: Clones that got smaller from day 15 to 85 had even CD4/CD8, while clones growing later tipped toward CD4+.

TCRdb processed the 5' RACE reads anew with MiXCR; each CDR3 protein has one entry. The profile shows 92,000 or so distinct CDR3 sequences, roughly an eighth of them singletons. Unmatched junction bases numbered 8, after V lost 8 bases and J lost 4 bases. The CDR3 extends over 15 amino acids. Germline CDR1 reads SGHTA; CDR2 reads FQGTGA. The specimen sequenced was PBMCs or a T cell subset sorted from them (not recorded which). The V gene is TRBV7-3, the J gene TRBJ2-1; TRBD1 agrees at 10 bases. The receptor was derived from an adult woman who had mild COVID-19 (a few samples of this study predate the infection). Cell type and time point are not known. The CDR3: CASAMGTGEYNEQFF. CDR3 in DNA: TGTGCCAGCGCGATGGGGACAGGGGAGTACAATGAGCAGTTCTTC.